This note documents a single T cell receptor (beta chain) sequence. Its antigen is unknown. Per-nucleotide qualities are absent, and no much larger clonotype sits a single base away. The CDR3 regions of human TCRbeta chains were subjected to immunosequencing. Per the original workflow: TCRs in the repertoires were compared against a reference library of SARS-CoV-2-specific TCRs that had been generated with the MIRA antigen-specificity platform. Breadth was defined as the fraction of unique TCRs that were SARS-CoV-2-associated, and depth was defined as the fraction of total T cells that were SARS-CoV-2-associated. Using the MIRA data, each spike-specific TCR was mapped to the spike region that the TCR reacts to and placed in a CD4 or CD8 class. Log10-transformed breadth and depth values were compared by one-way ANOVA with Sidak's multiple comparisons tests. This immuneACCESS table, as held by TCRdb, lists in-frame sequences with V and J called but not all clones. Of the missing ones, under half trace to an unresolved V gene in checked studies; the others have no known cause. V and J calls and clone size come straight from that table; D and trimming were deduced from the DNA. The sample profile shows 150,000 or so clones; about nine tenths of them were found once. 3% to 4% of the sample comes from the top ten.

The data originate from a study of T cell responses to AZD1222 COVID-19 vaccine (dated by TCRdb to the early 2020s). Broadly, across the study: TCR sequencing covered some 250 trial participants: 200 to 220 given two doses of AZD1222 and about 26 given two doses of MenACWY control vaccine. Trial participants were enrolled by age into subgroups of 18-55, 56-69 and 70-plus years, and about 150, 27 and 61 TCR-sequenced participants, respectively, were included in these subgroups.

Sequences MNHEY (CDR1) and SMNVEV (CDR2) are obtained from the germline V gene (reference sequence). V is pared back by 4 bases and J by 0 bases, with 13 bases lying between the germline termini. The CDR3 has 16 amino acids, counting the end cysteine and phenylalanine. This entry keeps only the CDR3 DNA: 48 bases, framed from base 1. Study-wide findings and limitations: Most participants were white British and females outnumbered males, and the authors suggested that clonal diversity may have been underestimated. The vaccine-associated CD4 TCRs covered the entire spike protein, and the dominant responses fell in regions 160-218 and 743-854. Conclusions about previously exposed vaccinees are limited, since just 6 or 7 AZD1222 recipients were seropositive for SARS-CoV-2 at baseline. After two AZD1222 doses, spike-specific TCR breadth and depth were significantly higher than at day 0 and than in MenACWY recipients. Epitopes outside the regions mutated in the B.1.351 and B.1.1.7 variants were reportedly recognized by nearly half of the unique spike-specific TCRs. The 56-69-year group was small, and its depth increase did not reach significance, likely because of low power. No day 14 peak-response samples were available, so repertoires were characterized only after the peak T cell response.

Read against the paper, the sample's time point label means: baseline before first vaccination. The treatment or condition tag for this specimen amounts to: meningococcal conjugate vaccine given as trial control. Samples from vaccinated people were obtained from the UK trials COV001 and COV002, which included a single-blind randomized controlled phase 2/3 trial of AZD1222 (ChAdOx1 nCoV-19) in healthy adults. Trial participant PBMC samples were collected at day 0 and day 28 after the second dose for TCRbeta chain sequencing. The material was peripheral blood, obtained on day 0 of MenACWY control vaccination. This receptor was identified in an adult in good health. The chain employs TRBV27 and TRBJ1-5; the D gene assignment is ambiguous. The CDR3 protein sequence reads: CASSSRIMSSNQPQHF. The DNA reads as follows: TGTGCCAGCAGTTCTCGGATCATGAGTAGCAATCAGCCCCAGCATTTT.